This note documents a single TCR beta chain sequence. There is no known antigen for this receptor. The record has no base qualities; no much larger clone is one base away. The data are from a study (dated by TCRdb to the mid-2010s). The V end gives up 6 bases and the J end 1 base, leaving 16 bases in the junction not matched to a gene. Spanning cysteine to phenylalanine, the CDR3 consists of 18 amino acids. Solely the CDR3 DNA is kept, with 54 bases framed from the first base. Library preparation used RT-PCR. Reads for this sample came from an Illumina MiSeq. TCRdb itself trimmed the public reads at Q25 with fastp, ran MiXCR and retained productive beta chains. Under each unique CDR3 protein, matching rows form one entry showing the most common genes and DNA. In all, the sample holds about 680,000 distinct CDR3 sequences, and 13% to 15% of those were seen once. 3.6% of the sample is held by the ten biggest clonotypes.

Sequenced input: memory CD4+ T cells from blood. This chain joins TRBV12-3 or TRBV12-4 to TRBJ2-3; TRBD2 agrees with 7 junctional bases. The source of this sequence is a female donor in good health, serving as a healthy control. CDR3 loop: CASSERGRDSWGTDTQYF. The DNA sequence is as follows: TGTGCCAGCAGCGAGCGGGGCAGGGATTCTTGGGGCACAGATACGCAGTATTTT.